This note documents a single T cell receptor beta chain sequence. Its antigen is not identified. The source of the sample is a study of cytomegalovirus exposure and HLA in healthy donors. The V gene's germline CDR1 is SGHNT and CDR2 YYREEE (reference sequence). The CDR3 sequence is 15 residues long. The V and J ends lost 4 bases and 3 bases respectively, with 16 bases between them. This PCR relied on a set of 60 Vbeta primers and 13 Jbeta primers. The repertoire was sequenced with immunoSEQ multiplex PCR; TCRdb's copy has only in-frame clones and lacks some. This table has about 150,000 clones, roughly 74% appearing once. Overall study findings and caveats: In an earlier analysis, productive rearrangement rates for most beta V segments clustered near 87% or 30%.

This chain joins TRBV5-4 and TRBJ1-1; D unclear. The sequencing input was PBMCs. This receptor was taken from a man between 18 and 35 years old in good health and CMV-seronegative. The CDR3 loop is CASSIGGPAYTEAFF. CDR3 coding DNA: TGTGCCAGCAGCATCGGAGGACCGGCTTACACTGAAGCTTTCTTT.